The T cell receptor beta chain under discussion was sequenced for a study of cytomegalovirus exposure and HLA in healthy donors. Study as a whole: The platform used for the 95 to 150 validation repertoires matched that of the roughly 630 first-cohort repertoires, a later analysis reported.

The donors were members of the validation cohort comprising 120 subjects, separate from the approximately 710-subject first cohort. Profiling relied on immunoSEQ multiplex PCR, and the TCRdb table lists in-frame clones only, not all of them. The table has over 200,000 clones, 88% seen once. The ends lost 6 bases at V and 2 bases at J; junction bases unmatched: 10. Germline V gene data show CDR1 as MDHEN and CDR2 as SYDVKM. This CDR3 is built from 16 residues. This sequence joins TRBV28 and TRBJ2-7, with 10 bases that match TRBD2. The receptor was derived from a woman between 18 and 29 years old in good health and CMV-seronegative. The sample consisted of PBMCs. The CDR3, as DNA: TGTGCCAGCAGGCTACCCCTAGCGGGAGTGACCTACGAGCAGTACTTC. It yields the protein CASRLPLAGVTYEQYF.